The clone carrying this T cell receptor (beta chain) occurred a few times. Its antigen is not known. Possible read error: a much larger clone is one base away. The data were taken from a study of CD8 T cells in ankylosing spondylitis. Molecular-barcoded quantitative 5'-RACE produced these TCR beta libraries. TCRdb re-called the 5' RACE reads through MiXCR, storing one row per CDR3 protein. The sample consists of tens of thousands of distinct CDR3 sequences, about 5.2% of them appearing once. Findings and limits, study-wide: What appeared characteristic of ankylosing spondylitis blood was a TCR beta motif of fewer than ten highly homologous variants. Reported data indicate significant enrichment of disease-linked clones within matched ankylosing spondylitis synovial fluid.

The sequencing input was blood, either unsorted or a sorted T cell fraction (not recorded which). The receptor was derived from a male donor with ankylosing spondylitis or in good health (not recorded which).

The CDR3 region is CTSSKGTDLGVLFF. Written as DNA, the CDR3 is TGTACCAGCTCAAAGGGGACTGATCTCGGTGTGCTGTTTTTT. The chain has TRBV18 and TRBJ2-2, with a possible D match to TRBD2 (6 bases). The CDR3 loop spans 14 amino acids. Germline values: CDR1 KGHSH, CDR2 LQKENI.